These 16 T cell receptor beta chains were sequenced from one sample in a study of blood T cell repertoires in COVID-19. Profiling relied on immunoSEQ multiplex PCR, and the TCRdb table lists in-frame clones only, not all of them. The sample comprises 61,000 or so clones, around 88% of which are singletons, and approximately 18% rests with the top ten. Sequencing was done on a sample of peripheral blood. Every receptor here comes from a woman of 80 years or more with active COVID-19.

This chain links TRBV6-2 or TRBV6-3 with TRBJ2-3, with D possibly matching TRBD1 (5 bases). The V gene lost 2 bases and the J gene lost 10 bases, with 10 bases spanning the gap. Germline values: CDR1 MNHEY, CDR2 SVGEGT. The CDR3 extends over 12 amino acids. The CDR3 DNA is TGTGCCAGCAGTTACCCCCAGGGCTCGCAGTATTTT. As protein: CASSYPQGSQYF.

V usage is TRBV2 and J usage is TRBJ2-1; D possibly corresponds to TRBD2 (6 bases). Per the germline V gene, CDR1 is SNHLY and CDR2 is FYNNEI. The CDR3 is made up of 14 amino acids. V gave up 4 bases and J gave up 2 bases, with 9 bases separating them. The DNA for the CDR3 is TGTGCCAGCAGTGGGGAGGCGGCCTACAATGAGCAGTTCTTC. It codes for CASSGEAAYNEQFF. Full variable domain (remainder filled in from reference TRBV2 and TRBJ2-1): EPEVTQTPSHQVTQMGQEVILRCVPISNHLYFYWYRQILGQKVEFLVSFYNNEISEKSEIFDDQFSVERPDGSNFTLKIRSTKLEDSAMYFCASSGEAAYNEQFFGPGTRLTVL.

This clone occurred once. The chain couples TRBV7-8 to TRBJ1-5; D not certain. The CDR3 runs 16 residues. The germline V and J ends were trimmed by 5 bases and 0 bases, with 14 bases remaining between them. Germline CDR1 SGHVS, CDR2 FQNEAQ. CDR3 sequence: CASSTSGRNSNQPQHF. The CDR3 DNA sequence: TGTGCCAGCAGCACGAGCGGACGGAATAGCAATCAGCCCCAGCATTTT.

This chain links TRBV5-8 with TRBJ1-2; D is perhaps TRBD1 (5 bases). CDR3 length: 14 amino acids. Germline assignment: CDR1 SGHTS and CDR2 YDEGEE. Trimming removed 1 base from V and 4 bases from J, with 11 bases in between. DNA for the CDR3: TGTGCCAGCAGCTTGAGTGGAGGGGTCTATGGCTACACCTTC. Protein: CASSLSGGVYGYTF. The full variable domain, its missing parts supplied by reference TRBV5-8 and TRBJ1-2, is EAGVTQSPTHLIKTRGQQATLRCSPISGHTSVYWYQQALGLGLQFLLWYDEGEERNRGNFPPRFSGRQFPNYSSELNVNALELEDSALYLCASSLSGGVYGYTFGSGTRLTVV.

Here the CDR3 reads CASSPTGDSRYEQYF. The CDR3 nucleotides are TGTGCCAGTAGCCCCACGGGGGACAGTCGCTACGAGCAGTACTTC. V usage is TRBV19 and J usage is TRBJ2-7; D is perhaps TRBD1 (7 bases). This CDR3 comprises 15 residues. Germline V CDR1 and CDR2: LNHDA, SQIVND (reference sequence). Trimming took 6 bases from V and 3 from J, leaving 18 bases between them.

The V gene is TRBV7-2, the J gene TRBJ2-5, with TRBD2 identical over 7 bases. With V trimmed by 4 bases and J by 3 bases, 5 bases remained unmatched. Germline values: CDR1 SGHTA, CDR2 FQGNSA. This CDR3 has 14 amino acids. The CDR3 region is CASSSMGGKETQYF. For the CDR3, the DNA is TGTGCCAGCAGCTCGATGGGGGGGAAAGAGACCCAGTACTTC.

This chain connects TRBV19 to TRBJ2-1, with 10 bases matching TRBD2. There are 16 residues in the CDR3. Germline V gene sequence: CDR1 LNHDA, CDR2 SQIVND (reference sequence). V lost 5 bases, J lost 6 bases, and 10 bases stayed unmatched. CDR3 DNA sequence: TGTGCCAGTAGTGAGTGGAGCGGGGGGGTGGTCAATGAGCAGTTCTTC. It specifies CASSEWSGGVVNEQFF.

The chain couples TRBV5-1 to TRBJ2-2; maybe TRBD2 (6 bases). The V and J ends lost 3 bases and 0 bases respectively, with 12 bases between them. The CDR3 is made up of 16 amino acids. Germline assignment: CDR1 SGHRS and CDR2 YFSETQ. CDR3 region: CASSSGLIPNTGELFF. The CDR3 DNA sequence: TGCGCCAGCAGCTCGGGACTGATCCCGAACACCGGGGAGCTGTTTTTT.

CDR3 amino acids: CASSPGLASIYNEQFF. The CDR3 nucleotides read TGTGCCAGCAGCCCGGGACTAGCGTCGATCTACAATGAGCAGTTCTTC. The genes are TRBV7-3 and TRBJ2-1, with 10 positions matching TRBD2. The CDR3 is made up of 16 amino acids. From germline, CDR1 is SGHTA and CDR2 FQGTGA. With 5 bases clipped from V and 3 bases from J, the junction kept 7 bases outside the gene matches.

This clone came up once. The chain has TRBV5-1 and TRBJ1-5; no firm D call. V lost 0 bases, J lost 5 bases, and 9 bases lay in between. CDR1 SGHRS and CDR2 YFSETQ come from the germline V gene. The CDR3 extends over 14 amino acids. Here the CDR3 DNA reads TGCGCCAGCAGCTTGGACGGGGAAGATCAGCCCCAGCATTTT. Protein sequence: CASSLDGEDQPQHF. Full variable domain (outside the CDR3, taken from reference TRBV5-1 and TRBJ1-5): KAGVTQTPRYLIKTRGQQVTLSCSPISGHRSVSWYQQTPGQGLQFLFEYFSETQRNKGNFPGRFSGRQFSNSRSEMNVSTLELGDSALYLCASSLDGEDQPQHFGDGTRLSIL.

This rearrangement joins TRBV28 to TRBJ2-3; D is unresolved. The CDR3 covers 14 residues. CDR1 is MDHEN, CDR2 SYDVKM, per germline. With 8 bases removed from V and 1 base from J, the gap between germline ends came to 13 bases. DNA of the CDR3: TGTGCCAGCGTGACCCACCGGGGCACAGATACGCAGTATTTT. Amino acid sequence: CASVTHRGTDTQYF.

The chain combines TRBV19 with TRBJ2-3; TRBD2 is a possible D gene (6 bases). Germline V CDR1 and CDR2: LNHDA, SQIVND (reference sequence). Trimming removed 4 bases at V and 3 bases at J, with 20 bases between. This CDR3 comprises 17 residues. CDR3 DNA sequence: TGTGCCAGTAGTACCACCCGGGGGAGCGGAATTACAGATACGCAGTATTTT. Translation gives CASSTTRGSGITDTQYF. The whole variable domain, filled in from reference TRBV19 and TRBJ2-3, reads DGGITQSPKYLFRKEGQNVTLSCEQNLNHDAMYWYRQDPGQGLRLIYYSQIVNDFQKGDIAEGYSVSREKKESFPLTVTSAQKNPTAFYLCASSTTRGSGITDTQYFGPGTRLTVL.

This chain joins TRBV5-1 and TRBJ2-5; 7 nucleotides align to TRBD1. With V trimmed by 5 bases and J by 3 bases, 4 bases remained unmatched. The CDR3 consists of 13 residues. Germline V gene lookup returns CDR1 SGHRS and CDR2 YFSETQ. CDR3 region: CASRPTGEETQYF. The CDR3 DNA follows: TGCGCCAGCAGACCAACAGGGGAAGAGACCCAGTACTTC.

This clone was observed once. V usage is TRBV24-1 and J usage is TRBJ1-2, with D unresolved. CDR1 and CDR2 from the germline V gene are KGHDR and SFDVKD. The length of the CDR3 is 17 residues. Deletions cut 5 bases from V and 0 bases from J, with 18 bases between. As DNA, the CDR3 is TGTGCCACCAGTGCCCCCGGAGGAGTGCCTCCTAACTATGGCTACACCTTC. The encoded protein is CATSAPGGVPPNYGYTF.

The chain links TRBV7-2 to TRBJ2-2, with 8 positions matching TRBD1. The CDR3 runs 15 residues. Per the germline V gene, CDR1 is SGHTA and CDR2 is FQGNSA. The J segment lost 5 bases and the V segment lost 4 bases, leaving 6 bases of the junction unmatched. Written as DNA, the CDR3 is TGTGCCAGCAGCTCCTTATGGACAGGGACCGGGGAGCTGTTTTTT. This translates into CASSSLWTGTGELFF.

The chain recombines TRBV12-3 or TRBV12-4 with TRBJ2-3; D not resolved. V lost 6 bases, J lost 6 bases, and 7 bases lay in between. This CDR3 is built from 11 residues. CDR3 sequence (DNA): TGTGCCAGCAGCCCTTATGATACGCAGTATTTT. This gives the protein CASSPYDTQYF.